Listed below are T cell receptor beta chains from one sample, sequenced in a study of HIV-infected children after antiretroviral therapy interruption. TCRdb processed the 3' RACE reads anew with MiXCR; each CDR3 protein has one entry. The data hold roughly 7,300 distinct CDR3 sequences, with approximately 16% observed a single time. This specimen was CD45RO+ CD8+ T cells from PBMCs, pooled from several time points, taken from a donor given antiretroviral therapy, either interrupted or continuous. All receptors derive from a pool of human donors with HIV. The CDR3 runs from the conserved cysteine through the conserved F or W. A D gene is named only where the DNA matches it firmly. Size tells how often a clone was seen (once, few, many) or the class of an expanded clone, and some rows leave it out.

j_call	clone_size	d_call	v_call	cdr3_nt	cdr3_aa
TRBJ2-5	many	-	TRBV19	TGTGCCAGTAGTAGGAAAGGGGCCGAGACCCAGTACTTC	CASSRKGAETQYF
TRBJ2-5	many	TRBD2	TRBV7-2	TGTGCCAGCAGCTTGCTAGCGGGGGCGCAAGAGACCCAGTACTTC	CASSLLAGAQETQYF
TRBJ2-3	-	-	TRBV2	TGTGCCAGCAGCTTGTACCTAGCGATTACAGATACGCAGTATTTT	CASSLYLAITDTQYF
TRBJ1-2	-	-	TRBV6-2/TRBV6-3	TGTGCCAGCATCCCGGACATCGGTTATTATGGCTACACCTTC	CASIPDIGYYGYTF
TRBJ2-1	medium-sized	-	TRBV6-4	TGTGCCAGCTCGCCTGAGGCTTCCTCGTACAATGAGCAGTTCTTC	CASSPEASSYNEQFF
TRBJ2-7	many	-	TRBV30	TGTGCCTGGGGAGTAGGGGAACCCTACGAGCAGTACTTC	CAWGVGEPYEQYF
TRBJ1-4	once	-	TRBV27	TGTGCCAGCAGTTCCAGACAGGCTTCAAGGCTGTTTTTT	CASSSRQASRLFF
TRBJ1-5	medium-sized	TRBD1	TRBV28	TGTGCCAGCAGTTTAATGGGACAGGTCCCCCTTAGCAATCAGCCCCAGCATTTT	CASSLMGQVPLSNQPQHF
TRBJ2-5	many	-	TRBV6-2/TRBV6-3	TGTGCCAGCAGTTACTACAGGCGAGAGACCCAGTACTTC	CASSYYRRETQYF
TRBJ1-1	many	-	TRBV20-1	TGCAGTGCTAGCAGGGTTTCGAACCACTACAAGATGAACACTGAAGCTTTCTTT	CSASRVSNHYKMNTEAFF
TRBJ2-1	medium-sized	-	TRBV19	TGTGCCAGTAGTATAATAGGGGAGCAGTTCTTC	CASSIIGEQFF
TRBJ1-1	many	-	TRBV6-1	TGTGCCAGCAGTGAAGGGGGCACTGAAGCTTTCTTT	CASSEGGTEAFF
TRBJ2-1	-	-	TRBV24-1	TGTGCCACCAGTGATGGTGGAGGGGAGGACTACAATGAGCAGTTCTTC	CATSDGGGEDYNEQFF
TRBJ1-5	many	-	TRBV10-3	TGCGTAATCAGAGGTGGTGAGAGGACGCCTAGGAGCAATCAGCCCCAGCATTTT	CVIRGGERTPRSNQPQHF
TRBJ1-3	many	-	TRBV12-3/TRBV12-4	TGTGCCAGCAGTCCTCTCCCAGGCACCATATATTTT	CASSPLPGTIYF
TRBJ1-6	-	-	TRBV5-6	TGTGCCAGCAGCCCCGACACGGGGGACGGGCTGAAATCACCCCTCCACTTT	CASSPDTGDGLKSPLHF
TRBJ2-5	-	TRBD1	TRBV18	TGTGCCAGCTCACCGACAGGGGTTCGAGAGACCCAGTACTTC	CASSPTGVRETQYF
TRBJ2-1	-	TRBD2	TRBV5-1	TGCGCCAGCAGCGTTGCCTTTCCGGGACTAGCGGGAGGCTATTCCTACAATGAGCAGTTCTTC	CASSVAFPGLAGGYSYNEQFF
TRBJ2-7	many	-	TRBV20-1	TGCAGTGCTAGAGCGGGGGCGAGCTACGAGCAGTACTTC	CSARAGASYEQYF
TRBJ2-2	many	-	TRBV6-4	TGTGCCAGCAGTGAGGGGACCGGGGAGCTGTTTTTT	CASSEGTGELFF
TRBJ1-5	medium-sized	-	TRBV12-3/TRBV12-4	TGTGCCAGCAGTGCTAGTGGGGAGCCCCAGCATTTT	CASSASGEPQHF
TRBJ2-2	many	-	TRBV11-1	TGTGCCAGCAGCCAAGCAGGACACAACACCGGGGAGCTGTTTTTT	CASSQAGHNTGELFF
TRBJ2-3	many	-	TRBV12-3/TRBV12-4	TGTGCCAGTCGTCTTCCGGGACCTCGCACAGATACGCAGTATTTT	CASRLPGPRTDTQYF
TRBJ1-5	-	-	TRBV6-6	TGTGCCAGCAGTTACATCACTAGCAATCAGCCCCAGCACTTT	CASSYITSNQPQHF
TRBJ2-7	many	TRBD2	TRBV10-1	TGCGCCAGCAGCGAGTCTTTCAGCGGGAGGGACGAGCAGTACTTC	CASSESFSGRDEQYF
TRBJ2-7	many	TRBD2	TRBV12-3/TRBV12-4	TGTGCCAGCAGTTCTAGCGGAGCTTCCTACGAGCAGTACTTC	CASSSSGASYEQYF
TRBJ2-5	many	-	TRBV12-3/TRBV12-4	TGTGCCAGCAGTTTAAGGGAGACCCAGTACTTC	CASSLRETQYF
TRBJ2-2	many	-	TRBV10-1	TGCGCCAGCAGTGTCGACAGACTTGACACCGGGGAGCTGTTTTTT	CASSVDRLDTGELFF
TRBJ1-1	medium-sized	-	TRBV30	TGTGCCTGGAGTGTCATAGGTTATGAAGCTTTCTTT	CAWSVIGYEAFF
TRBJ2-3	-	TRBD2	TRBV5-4	TGTGCCAGCAGCTTGCAGCGGGAGGTGGCAGATACGCAGTATTTT	CASSLQREVADTQYF
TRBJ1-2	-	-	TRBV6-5	TGTGCCAGCAGTTACTCGAGACAGGCCTATGGCTACACCTTC	CASSYSRQAYGYTF
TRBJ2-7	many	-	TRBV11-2	TGTGCCAGCAGCTCTAGGGAGCAGTACTTC	CASSSREQYF
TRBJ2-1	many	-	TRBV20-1	TGCAGTGCTAGAGATACGGGGGTTAATGAGCAGTTCTTC	CSARDTGVNEQFF
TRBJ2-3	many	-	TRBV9	TGTGCCAGCAGCTACAACAGATGGGAAACTAGCACAGATACGCAGTATTTT	CASSYNRWETSTDTQYF
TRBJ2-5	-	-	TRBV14	TGTGCCACAACGGGTCACATGACGGAGACCCAGTACTTC	CATTGHMTETQYF
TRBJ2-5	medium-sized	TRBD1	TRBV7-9	TGTGCCAGCCGACAGGGGGCTTACGAGACCCAGTACTTC	CASRQGAYETQYF
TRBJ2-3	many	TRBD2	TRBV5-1	TGCGCCAGCAGCTTTAGCGGGAGGACTACAGATACGCAGTATTTT	CASSFSGRTTDTQYF
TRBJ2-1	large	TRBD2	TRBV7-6	TGTGCCAGCAGCCGAGGACTAGCGGGAAATGAGCAGTTCTTC	CASSRGLAGNEQFF
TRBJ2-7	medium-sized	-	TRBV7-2	TGTGCCAGCAGTCGGGGACTCTACGAGCAGTACTTC	CASSRGLYEQYF
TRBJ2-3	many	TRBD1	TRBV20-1	TGCAGTGCTTACGGGGACAGGTCAATGGATACGCAGTATTTT	CSAYGDRSMDTQYF
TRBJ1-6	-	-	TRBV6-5	TGTGCCAGCAGTTACACCTCGACAGGAGCATATAATTCACCCCTCCACTTT	CASSYTSTGAYNSPLHF
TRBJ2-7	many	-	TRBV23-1	TGCGCCAGCAAAATTTATAAGGACAGACCTAGCGAGCAGTACTTC	CASKIYKDRPSEQYF
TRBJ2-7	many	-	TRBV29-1	TGCAGCGTTAGACCATCAAGCTCCTACGAGCAGTACTTC	CSVRPSSSYEQYF
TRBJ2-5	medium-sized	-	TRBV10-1	TGCGCCAGCAGTGAGTCGACGGGTTGGGGAGAGACCCAGTACTTC	CASSESTGWGETQYF
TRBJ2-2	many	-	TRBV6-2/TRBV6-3	TGTGCCAGCAGTCCAGGGGTCCTGAACACCGGGGAGCTGTTTTTT	CASSPGVLNTGELFF
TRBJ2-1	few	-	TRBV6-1	TGTGCCAGCAGTGCCCGGAGGGACTTGTTCCATGAGCAGTTCTTC	CASSARRDLFHEQFF
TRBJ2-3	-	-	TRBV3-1	TGTGCCAGCAGCCCGCTGGCTGGGCCTAGGAATCGGACACAGACCCCGCTACGGGATCAGTATTTT	CASSPLAGPRNRTQTPLRDQYF
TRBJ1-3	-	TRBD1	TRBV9	TGTGCCAGCAGTGCTTCGACAGGGGTCTCTGGAAACACCATATATTTT	CASSASTGVSGNTIYF
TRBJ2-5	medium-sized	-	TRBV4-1	TGCGCCAGCAGCCAAGATGAGACCCAGTACTTC	CASSQDETQYF
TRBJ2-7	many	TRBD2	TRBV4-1	TGCGCCAGCAGCCAAGAAGGGTTGGCGGGGGGGATAAACGAGCAGTACTTC	CASSQEGLAGGINEQYF
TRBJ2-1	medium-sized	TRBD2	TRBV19	TGTGCCAGTAGTATAGGGACTAGCGGGAGCAATGAGCAGTTCTTC	CASSIGTSGSNEQFF
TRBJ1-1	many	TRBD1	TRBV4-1	TGCGCCAGCAGCCAGGGGGGACAGGGCGACACTGAAGCTTTCTTT	CASSQGGQGDTEAFF
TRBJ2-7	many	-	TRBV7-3	TGTGCCAGCAGCCCAACCAGGTCCGGTGAGCAGTACTTC	CASSPTRSGEQYF
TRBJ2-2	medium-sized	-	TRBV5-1	TGCGCCAGCAGCTTGTCGGCGGTGGAAACCGGGGAGCTGTTTTTT	CASSLSAVETGELFF
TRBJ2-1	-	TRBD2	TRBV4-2	TGTGCCAGCAGCCAAGGGTCTAGCGGGGGGGCTAATGAGCAGTTCTTC	CASSQGSSGGANEQFF
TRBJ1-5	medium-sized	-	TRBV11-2	TGTGCCAGCAGCTTAGATGATGCCCAGCCCCAGCATTTT	CASSLDDAQPQHF
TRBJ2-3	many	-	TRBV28	TGTGCCAGCAGCCCCTCGGCGGTCCCCCCAGATACGCAGTATTTT	CASSPSAVPPDTQYF
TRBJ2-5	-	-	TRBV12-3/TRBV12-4	TGTGCCAGCAGTTTCTTGGAGACCCAGTACTTC	CASSFLETQYF
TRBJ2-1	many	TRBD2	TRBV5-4	TGTGCCAGCAGCGCGTCCGAGACTAGCGGGAGTGATGAGCAGTTCTTC	CASSASETSGSDEQFF
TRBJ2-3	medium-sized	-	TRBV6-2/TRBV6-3	TGTGCCAGCAGTGCCGGGACCAATTCAGATACGCAGTATTTT	CASSAGTNSDTQYF